This TCR beta chain comes out of a study of T-cell memory formation after mild COVID-19 (dated by TCRdb to the early 2020s). Study-level background: Most TCR sequence clusters were specific to one of the two donors. The cohort was made up of two young adult volunteers, one female and one male, who were previously healthy. In two donors, T-cell clones that expanded and contracted after mild COVID-19 were tracked by sequencing TCRalpha and TCRbeta repertoires over time.

Instrument used: Illumina NovaSeq 6000. cDNA libraries for TCRalpha and TCRbeta were prepared by 5'RACE using constant-segment primers, with sample barcodes and unique molecular identifiers added. RNA was extracted from every sample with Trizol reagent. The libraries were amplified in two PCR steps, and the second step added a second sample barcode and Illumina TruSeq adapters. Sequencing of libraries was performed on an Illumina NovaSeq with 2 x 150 bp paired-end reads. Processing in the source paper ran as follows. With migec v1.2.7, reads were demultiplexed and then collapsed into UMI-guided consensus sequences. Using mixcr v2.1.11, the UMI consensuses were aligned to TRA and TRB V and J templates and assembled into clonotypes. A clonotype was counted as expanded or contracted only if both edgeR and NoisET called the change significant, with noise models trained on biological replicates. edgeR calls used a false discovery rate-adjusted p below 0.01 and a log2 fold-change threshold of 1. As an exploratory analysis of dynamics, PCA with hierarchical clustering was applied to max-normalized trajectories of the 1000 most abundant clonotypes. Separately sequenced CD4+ and CD8+ repertoires were used to assign the CD4 or CD8 phenotype of responding clones. TCRdb's own reprocessing of the public reads used fastp at Q25 and MiXCR and kept productive beta chains. Rows are combined by CDR3 protein, so each entry shows the most common genes and DNA. The V and J calls reflect TCRdb's pipeline rather than the authors' work. In all, the sample holds some 600,000 distinct CDR3 sequences, and roughly 17% of those were seen once. The ten biggest clones cover about 7.4% of the sample.

Ficoll-Paque density gradient centrifugation was used to isolate PBMCs. Study-wide conclusions, independent of this receptor: The detection of some responding clones in pre-infection memory suggests that pre-existing cross-reactive memory T cells joined the SARS-CoV-2 response. Contracting CD4+ clones appeared mostly in the CM and EM memory subsets, whereas CD8+ clones were enriched in EMRA. The study included only two mild cases, and larger cohorts that include severe cases with pre-infection samples were judged to be necessary. Whether the second-wave clones peaking on day 37 were SARS-CoV-2 specific was not confirmed. From day 15 to 85, contracting clones showed balanced CD4/CD8 phenotypes, whereas a second wave of clones that expanded from day 15 to 37 leaned towards CD4+.

This clonotype has just a few counts. No antigen is known for it. Qualities for individual bases were not recorded, and no much larger clone is one base off. As encoded in the germline V gene (reference sequence), CDR1 is SEHNR while CDR2 is FQNEAQ. V lost 4 bases and J lost 3 bases; the stretch between them is 19 bases long. Including the terminal cysteine and phenylalanine, the CDR3 comprises 16 residues. Kept here is only the CDR3 DNA, which spans 48 bases and is read in frame from base 1. The receptor was derived from an adult woman who had mild COVID-19 (a few samples of this study predate the infection). The sample titles of this study are shuffled in the database, so cell type and time point are left out; the donor was told from shared clones. Here the chain combines TRBV7-9 and TRBJ2-7, with TRBD1 perhaps the D gene, on 5 matching bases. The sequenced sample consisted of PBMCs or a T cell subset sorted from them (not recorded which). The nucleotide sequence reads TGTGCCAGCAGCTCCACAGACTCCGGACACTACTACGAGCAGTACTTC. It translates as CASSSTDSGHYYEQYF.